This T cell receptor beta chain was profiled in a study of identical twins. Regarding the study as a whole: Model-predicted out-of-frame TCR alpha sharing fell below observed values in monozygotic twins. Fewer insertions characterized abundant cord blood beta clonotypes, whereas memory repertoires showed none. Interpretation of the results relied on cross-sectional statistical analysis and not on following the same donors.

TCRdb re-called the 5' RACE reads with MiXCR, one entry per CDR3 protein. Of roughly 700,000 distinct CDR3 sequences in the sample, over 8.5% were seen once. This clonotype was observed a few times. What it recognizes is unknown. Germline CDR1 KGHSH, CDR2 LQKENI. Trimming took off 1 base at V and 0 bases at J, with 6 bases between the two ends. The CDR3 runs 15 residues. Every donor was a healthy Caucasian. In addition, the sample was reused for a study of yellow fever vaccine responses in identical twins.

The source of this sequence is a woman aged 18-30 years in good health. The sequencing sample was made of PBMCs. The genes are TRBV18 and TRBJ2-2; no clear D. CDR3 nucleotides: TGTGCCAGCTCACCACTGCAGTCGAACACCGGGGAGCTGTTTTTT. Translated, it gives CASSPLQSNTGELFF.